One and the same sample provided the 10 T cell receptor beta chains below, sequenced in a study of T cell responses to AZD1222 COVID-19 vaccine. The table came from immunoSEQ multiplex PCR; TCRdb's copy has only in-frame clones and leaves some out. The repertoire holds some 86,000 clones, with 70% to 85% as singletons. The source was peripheral blood, collected on day 0 of AZD1222 vaccination. These receptors were obtained from an adult in good health.

The rearrangement uses TRBV7-2 and TRBJ2-1; possible D gene TRBD1, 6 bases. The CDR3 spans 15 residues. V was clipped by 5 bases and J by 7 bases, with 18 bases between them. The germline CDR1 and CDR2 sequences are SGHTA and FQGNSA. The CDR3: CASSMQGMAVNEQFF. CDR3 in DNA: TGTGCCAGCAGCATGCAGGGGATGGCGGTTAATGAGCAGTTCTTC.

J is TRBJ2-3 and V is TRBV10-1, with a weak D call TRBD2 (6 bases). The germline CDR1 and CDR2 sequences are WNHNN and SYGVQD (reference sequence). V was cut by 5 bases and J by 1 base, with 16 bases left in between. The CDR3 has 16 amino acids. The CDR3 nucleotides are TGCGCCAGCAGTCGCGACGGACCGGGGGGCACAGATACGCAGTATTTT. Its protein is CASSRDGPGGTDTQYF.

V usage is TRBV29-1 and J usage is TRBJ2-1; 9 bases fit TRBD2. Germline assignment: CDR1 SQVTM and CDR2 ANQGSEA. There are 13 residues in the CDR3. V was pared by 6 bases and J by 6 bases, with 6 bases of the junction left unmatched. The CDR3 spells CSVRPTSGNEQFF. The CDR3 nucleotides are TGCAGCGTCCGACCGACTAGCGGCAATGAGCAGTTCTTC.

The V and J genes are TRBV28 and TRBJ1-2, with D hard to call. The CDR3 is 14 amino acids. The V gene lost 2 bases and the J gene lost 3 bases, with 10 bases spanning the gap. The germline CDR1 and CDR2 sequences are MDHEN and SYDVKM. DNA of the CDR3: TGTGCCAGCAGTTTAAGGTATCTCTACTATGGCTACACCTTC. It is translated as CASSLRYLYYGYTF.

The rearrangement joins TRBV5-4 to TRBJ1-1; D perhaps matches TRBD1 (6 bases). The CDR3 is 14 residues long. Trimming stripped 4 bases from V and 0 bases from J, with 10 bases between. The germline CDR1 and CDR2 sequences are SGHNT and YYREEE (reference sequence). The CDR3 bases are TGTGCCAGCAGCAACAGGGTCATGAACACTGAAGCTTTCTTT. The encoded protein is CASSNRVMNTEAFF.

The CDR3 sequence: CASRGQTGNEQFF. CDR3 DNA sequence: TGTGCCAGCAGAGGGCAAACGGGCAATGAGCAGTTCTTC. The chain recombines TRBV2 with TRBJ2-1; D uncertain. The ends were cut back, 6 bases at V and 6 bases at J, with 12 bases in the middle. Germline values: CDR1 SNHLY, CDR2 FYNNEI. The CDR3 length is 13 residues.

The chain carries TRBV11-2 and TRBJ1-1; D is uncertain. With 0 bases removed from V and 7 bases from J, the gap between germline ends came to 9 bases. Per germline, CDR1 SGHAT and CDR2 FQNNGV. This CDR3 comprises 13 residues. CDR3 DNA sequence: TGTGCCAGCAGCTTAGATCCGACTGTTGAAGCTTTCTTT. Its protein product is CASSLDPTVEAFF.

The J gene is TRBJ1-4, the V gene TRBV5-1, with TRBD1 matching 12 bases. The CDR3 is 20 residues long. The junction had 17 bases not matched to a gene; V was cut back by 4 bases and J by 4 bases. Germline values: CDR1 SGHRS, CDR2 YFSETQ. The CDR3 sequence: CASSLRPQGQGANLNEKLFF. In nucleotides, the CDR3 is TGCGCCAGCAGCCTACGCCCCCAGGGACAGGGGGCGAACCTTAATGAAAAACTGTTTTTT.

This rearrangement joins TRBV6-1 to TRBJ1-5; D possibly corresponds to TRBD1 (5 bases). V lost 1 base and J lost 11, with 9 bases in between. Germline CDR1 is MNHNS and CDR2 is SASEGT. This CDR3 region has 12 residues. The CDR3 DNA reads as TGTGCCAGCAGTGAAGGGGGCAGGGCCCAGCATTTT. It yields the protein CASSEGGRAQHF.

J is TRBJ2-7 and V is TRBV29-1, with D perhaps TRBD1 (6 bases). Germline V gives CDR1 SQVTM, CDR2 ANQGSEA. V lost 5 bases, J lost 0 bases, and 11 bases lay in between. This CDR3 comprises 13 residues. CDR3 nucleotide sequence: TGCAGCGTTTGGGACACCGACTCCTACGAGCAGTACTTC. Protein: CSVWDTDSYEQYF.